The 22 T cell receptor beta chains in this list originate from one sample, sequenced in a study of intratumoral heterogeneity in liver cancer. The data were produced by immunoSEQ multiplex PCR, yet TCRdb's version contains in-frame clones alone and is incomplete. The sample gives 21,000 or so clones, around 78% of which show up once; about a sixth is in the top ten. The sample was tumor-adjacent normal tissue, taken before any cancer treatment. These receptor sequences come from a woman aged 70-85 years with hepatocellular carcinoma.

This clone turned up a few times. The sample holds other DNA sequences that translate to the same CDR3. The chain employs TRBV4-1 and TRBJ1-6; D not certain. Trimming cost V 0 bases and J 0 bases, with 12 bases left between them. The CDR3 has 18 amino acids. Germline loops: CDR1 MGHRA, CDR2 YSYEKL. The CDR3 DNA is TGCGCCAGCAGCCAAGATAGAGGACGGAGCTCCTATAATTCACCCCTCCACTTT. Protein product: CASSQDRGRSSYNSPLHF.

This chain connects TRBV5-3 to TRBJ2-3; D call uncertain. TRBV5-3 is filed as an ORF, its function uncertain. The CDR3 totals 16 residues. The ends were cut back, 5 bases at V and 2 bases at J, with 18 bases in the middle. The CDR3 loop is CARSLEFRRPTDTQYF. CDR3 sequence (DNA): TGTGCCAGAAGTCTGGAATTTAGGCGACCCACAGATACGCAGTATTTT.

The DNA for the CDR3 is TGCGCCAGCAGCCCCGTAGCGGGGGTTTACAATGAGCAGTTCTTC. This gives the protein CASSPVAGVYNEQFF. This chain uses TRBV5-1 with TRBJ2-1; 9 nucleotides align to TRBD2. The V gene end was trimmed by 4 bases and the J gene end by 4 bases; junction bases not matched to a gene: 6. Germline CDR1 SGHRS, CDR2 YFSETQ. This CDR3 comprises 15 residues.

This clone was found once. The chain recombines TRBV10-1 with TRBJ2-7, with 8 positions matching TRBD1. Trimming cost V 6 bases and J 4 bases; bases outside gene matches: 5. Germline V gene sequence: CDR1 WNHNN, CDR2 SYGVQD (reference sequence). The CDR3 totals 13 residues. The CDR3 loop is CASSVDRGYEQYF. The DNA for the CDR3 is TGCGCCAGCAGCGTAGACAGGGGTTACGAGCAGTACTTC.

This clone was picked up a small number of times. DNA of the CDR3: TGTGCCAGCCTCCCCTCGGGGGACACTGAAGCTTTCTTT. The encoded protein is CASLPSGDTEAFF. The rearrangement links TRBV5-5 to TRBJ1-1; perhaps TRBD1 as D (5 bases). Deletions cut 7 bases from V and 3 bases from J, with 13 bases between. The CDR3 has 13 residues. The germline gives CDR1 SGHKS, CDR2 YYEKEE (reference sequence).

The rearrangement links TRBV11-3 to TRBJ2-1, with 8 bases aligning to TRBD2. Germline CDR1 reads SGHNT; CDR2 reads YENEEA. V lost 5 bases, J lost 8 bases, and 14 bases stayed unmatched. The CDR3 extends over 16 amino acids. The CDR3 region is CASSPGGHRAMHEQFF. In DNA, the CDR3 is TGTGCCAGCAGCCCGGGAGGGCACAGGGCAATGCATGAGCAGTTCTTC.

This chain links TRBV30 with TRBJ1-4; 9 bases are shared with TRBD1. V dropped 4 bases and J dropped 6; count of bases not matched to a gene: 3. This CDR3 comprises 13 residues. Germline V CDR1 and CDR2: GTSNPN, SVGIG (reference sequence). CDR3: CAWNRDRDEKLFF. The CDR3 bases are TGTGCCTGGAACCGGGACAGGGATGAAAAACTGTTTTTT. Supplemented by reference TRBV30 and TRBJ1-4, the full variable domain reads SQTIHQWPATLVQPVGSPLSLECTVEGTSNPNLYWYRQAAGRGLQLLFYSVGIGQISSEVPQNLSASRPQDRQFILSSKKLLLSDSGFYLCAWNRDRDEKLFFGSGTQLSVL.

V is TRBV6-6 and J is TRBJ2-1; TRBD2 matches 11 bases. The CDR3 totals 17 residues. Germline V gene data show CDR1 as MNHNY and CDR2 as SVGAGI (reference sequence). V was clipped by 5 bases and J by 5 bases; unmatched bases: 11. The CDR3 sequence is CASSPPSSGRINNEQFF. The CDR3 nucleotides read TGTGCCAGCAGTCCGCCTTCTAGCGGGAGGATAAACAATGAGCAGTTCTTC.

In this sample, this clone turned up once. The chain links TRBV24-1 to TRBJ1-4, with D possibly being TRBD1 (5 bases). The CDR3 sequence is 15 residues long. The V and J ends lost 4 bases and 3 bases respectively, with 11 bases between them. From germline, CDR1 is KGHDR and CDR2 SFDVKD. CDR3 sequence: CATSDHRDPNEKLFF. The DNA of the CDR3 is TGTGCCACCAGTGACCACCGGGACCCTAATGAAAAACTGTTTTTT.

The chain combines TRBV30 with TRBJ1-4; TRBD1 might be the D (5 bases). The CDR3 totals 15 residues. V lost 0 bases, J lost 5 bases, and 13 bases lay in between. Germline assignment: CDR1 GTSNPN and CDR2 SVGIG (reference sequence). CDR3 loop: CAWSVSGRQNEKLFF. The CDR3 nucleotides are TGTGCCTGGAGTGTATCTGGGAGACAGAATGAAAAACTGTTTTTT.

Only a few counts were recorded for this clone. The V gene is TRBV5-1, the J gene TRBJ1-1, with no clear D. V was pared by 1 base and J by 1 base, with 8 bases between. CDR3 length equals 14 residues. CDR1 is SGHRS and CDR2 is YFSETQ in the germline V gene. The CDR3 DNA reads as TGCGCCAGCAGCTTGTCGGTTGGGAACACTGAAGCTTTCTTT. Its translation: CASSLSVGNTEAFF.

This rearrangement joins TRBV9 to TRBJ1-2; a possible D gene is TRBD1 (5 bases). The CDR3 has 14 amino acids. Germline loops: CDR1 SGDLS, CDR2 YYNGEE. The ends were cut back, 6 bases at V and 6 bases at J, with 18 bases in the middle. CDR3 residues: CASTSPGGAHGYTF. DNA of the CDR3: TGTGCCAGCACCTCACCCGGAGGGGCACATGGCTACACCTTC.

CDR3 amino acids: CASSPRLGGSGTGELFF. For the CDR3, the DNA is TGCGCCAGCAGCCCGCGCCTCGGGGGTAGTGGCACCGGGGAGCTGTTTTTT. The chain is built from TRBV5-1 and TRBJ2-2; TRBD2 might be the D (6 bases). Trimming stripped 4 bases from V and 4 bases from J, with 20 bases between. The CDR3 is 17 residues long. Germline-derived CDR1 and CDR2 are SGHRS and YFSETQ.

V and J are TRBV5-1 and TRBJ2-1; D possibly corresponds to TRBD2 (6 bases). The CDR3 spans 14 residues. CDR1 and CDR2 (germline): SGHRS, YFSETQ. V shed 0 bases and J shed 4 bases, with 8 bases lying between them. CDR3: CASSLGLVYNEQFF. In DNA, the CDR3 is TGCGCCAGCAGCTTGGGACTAGTTTACAATGAGCAGTTCTTC.

This clone was counted once. This chain connects TRBV7-8 to TRBJ2-7, with 11 positions matching TRBD2. V shed 0 bases and J 3 bases; nucleotides not matched to a gene: 4. The CDR3 length is 16 residues. Germline loops: CDR1 SGHVS, CDR2 FQNEAQ. The DNA for the CDR3 is TGTGCCAGCAGCTTAGCGAGTAGCGGGAGGGTCTACGAGCAGTACTTC. This encodes CASSLASSGRVYEQYF.

J is TRBJ2-5 and V is TRBV5-1, with D tentatively TRBD1 (5 bases). The CDR3 covers 13 residues. Trimming took 0 bases from V and 7 from J, leaving 10 bases between them. The germline V gene has CDR1 SGHRS and CDR2 YFSETQ. As DNA, the CDR3 is TGCGCCAGCAGCTTGGAACTCCAGGGGACCCAGTACTTC. Its translation is CASSLELQGTQYF.

The rearrangement joins TRBV5-1 to TRBJ2-7, with D perhaps matching TRBD2 (5 bases). Trimming cost V 4 bases and J 4 bases, with 15 bases left between them. This CDR3 region has 14 residues. CDR1 is SGHRS, CDR2 YFSETQ, per germline. The CDR3: CASSIPATGYEQYF. The CDR3 region has the DNA TGCGCCAGCAGCATTCCCGCGACGGGATACGAGCAGTACTTC.

The chain carries TRBV7-8 and TRBJ2-7, with D unresolved. Germline lookup yields CDR1 SGHVS and CDR2 FQNEAQ. V lost 7 bases to trimming and J lost 3 bases, with 19 bases between them. The CDR3 loop spans 15 amino acids. CDR3 protein: CASIPETERNYEQYF. CDR3 bases: TGTGCCAGCATTCCCGAGACGGAAAGAAACTACGAGCAGTACTTC.

The J gene is TRBJ1-2, the V gene TRBV2, with unresolved D. Germline V lookup: CDR1 SNHLY, CDR2 FYNNEI. This CDR3 region has 15 residues. V was trimmed by 7 bases and J by 7 bases, leaving 22 bases between them. CDR3 amino acids: CASTVEVYRRGGYTF. CDR3 nucleotides: TGTGCCAGCACGGTGGAGGTTTACCGTCGGGGTGGCTACACCTTC.

This clone was detected a few times. The rearrangement uses TRBV4-2 and TRBJ2-3; 9 nucleotides line up with TRBD2. Looked up from germline, CDR1 is LGHNA and CDR2 is YNFKEQ. The CDR3 spans 17 residues. The V gene end was trimmed by 0 bases and the J gene end by 5 bases; junction bases not matched to a gene: 9. This chain's CDR3 is CASSQDSAREGVDTQYF. Written as DNA, the CDR3 is TGTGCCAGCAGCCAAGATTCGGCGCGGGAGGGCGTAGATACGCAGTATTTT.

The chain links TRBV6-2 or TRBV6-3 to TRBJ2-1; 7 bases are shared with TRBD2. Germline lookup yields CDR1 MNHEY and CDR2 SVGEGT. CDR3 length: 14 residues. J gave up 9 bases and V 2 bases, and 7 bases lay outside the gene matches. CDR3 sequence reads: CASSYEREVVEQFF. In DNA, the CDR3 is TGTGCCAGCAGTTACGAACGGGAGGTGGTTGAGCAGTTCTTC.

This clone was counted a few times. The chain has TRBV5-1 and TRBJ1-2; D perhaps matches TRBD1 (5 bases). V was trimmed by 0 bases and J by 4 bases, leaving 7 bases between them. Germline V gene sequence: CDR1 SGHRS, CDR2 YFSETQ. The CDR3 is made up of 13 amino acids. The CDR3 DNA sequence: TGCGCCAGCAGCTTGGAAGGGGCCTATGGCTACACCTTC. Translated, it gives CASSLEGAYGYTF.